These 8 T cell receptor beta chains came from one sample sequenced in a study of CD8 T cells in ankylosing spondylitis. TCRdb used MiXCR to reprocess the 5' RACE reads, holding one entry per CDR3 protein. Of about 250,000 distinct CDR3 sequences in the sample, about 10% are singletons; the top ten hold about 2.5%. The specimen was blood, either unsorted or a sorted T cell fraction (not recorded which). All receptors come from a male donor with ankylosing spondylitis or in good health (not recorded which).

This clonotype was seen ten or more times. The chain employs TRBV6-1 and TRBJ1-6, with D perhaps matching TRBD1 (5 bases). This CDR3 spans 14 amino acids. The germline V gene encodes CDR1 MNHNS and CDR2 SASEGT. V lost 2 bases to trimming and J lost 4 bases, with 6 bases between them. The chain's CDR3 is CASSEKGYNSPLHF. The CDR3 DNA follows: TGTGCCAGCAGTGAAAAGGGGTATAATTCACCCCTCCACTTT.

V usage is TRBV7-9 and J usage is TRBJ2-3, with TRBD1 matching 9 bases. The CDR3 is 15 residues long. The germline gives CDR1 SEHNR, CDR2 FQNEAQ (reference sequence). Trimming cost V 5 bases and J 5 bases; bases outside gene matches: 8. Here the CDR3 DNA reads TGTGCCAGCAGCACTTCAGGGACAGGGCGAGATACGCAGTATTTT. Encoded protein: CASSTSGTGRDTQYF.

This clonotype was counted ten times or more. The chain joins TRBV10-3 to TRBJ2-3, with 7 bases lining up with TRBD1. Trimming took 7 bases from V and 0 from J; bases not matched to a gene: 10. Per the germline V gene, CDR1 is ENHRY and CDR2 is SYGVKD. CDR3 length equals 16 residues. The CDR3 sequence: CAIKNRGGLSTDTQYF. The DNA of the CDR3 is TGTGCCATCAAGAACAGGGGCGGGCTAAGCACAGATACGCAGTATTTT.

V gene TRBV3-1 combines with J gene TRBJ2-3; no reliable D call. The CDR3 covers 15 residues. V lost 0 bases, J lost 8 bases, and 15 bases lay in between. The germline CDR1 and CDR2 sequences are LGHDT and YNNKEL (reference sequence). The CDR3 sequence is CASSQEAASGLTQYF. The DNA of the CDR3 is TGTGCCAGCAGCCAAGAGGCAGCCTCCGGGCTTACGCAGTATTTT.

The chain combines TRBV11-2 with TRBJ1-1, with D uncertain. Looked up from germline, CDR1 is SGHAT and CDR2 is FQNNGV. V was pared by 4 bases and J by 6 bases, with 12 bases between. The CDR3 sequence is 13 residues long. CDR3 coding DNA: TGTGCCAGCAGCTCCCCGGGAAAGGCTGAAGCTTTCTTT. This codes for CASSSPGKAEAFF.

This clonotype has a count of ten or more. CDR3 sequence (DNA): TGCAGCGTTGAAGAGGAGACCCAGTACTTC. Translated, it gives CSVEEETQYF. The chain employs TRBV29-1 and TRBJ2-5, with D unclear. This CDR3 region has 10 residues. Between the trimmed V and J ends, which lost 0 bases and 5 bases, there was a span of 1 base. Germline V gene sequence: CDR1 SQVTM, CDR2 ANQGSEA.

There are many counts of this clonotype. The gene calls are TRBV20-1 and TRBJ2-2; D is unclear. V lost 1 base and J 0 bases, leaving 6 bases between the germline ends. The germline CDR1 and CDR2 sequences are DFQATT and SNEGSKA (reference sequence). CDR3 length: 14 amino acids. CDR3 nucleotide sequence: TGCAGTGCTAGAGGTGGGGCGAACACCGGGGAGCTGTTTTTT. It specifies CSARGGANTGELFF.

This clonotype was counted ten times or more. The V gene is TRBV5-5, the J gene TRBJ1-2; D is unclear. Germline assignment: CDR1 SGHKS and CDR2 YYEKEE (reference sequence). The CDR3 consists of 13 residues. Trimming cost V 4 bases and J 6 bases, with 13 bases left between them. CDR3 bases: TGTGCCAGCAGCCGCCGGGCTGGGGATGGCTACACCTTC. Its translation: CASSRRAGDGYTF.